This T cell receptor beta chain was sequenced for a study of identical twins. The CDR3 contains 13 residues. V lost 5 bases and J lost 5; bases outside the gene matches: 5. TCRdb redid the calling of the 5' RACE reads with MiXCR, one entry per CDR3 protein. This sample carries around 530,000 distinct CDR3 sequences, about 16% of them seen once, and the ten largest clones take 0.44%. The sample was also linked to a second study, of yellow fever vaccine responses in identical twins.

This TCR was recovered from a woman aged 18-35 years in good health. Sample: CD4+ T cells sorted from blood. The chain has TRBV12-3 or TRBV12-4 and TRBJ1-2; 7 bases match TRBD1. The CDR3 coding sequence is TGTGCCAGCAGTCGAGAACAGGGGTATGGCTACACCTTC. The encoded protein is CASSREQGYGYTF.